The 15 T cell receptor beta chains in this list originate from one sample, sequenced in a study of blood T cell repertoires in COVID-19. TCRdb's table, derived via immunoSEQ multiplex PCR, lists solely in-frame clones and lacks some. The sample includes about half a million clones, approximately 90% of them seen just once. Input material: PBMCs or T cells enriched from blood (not recorded which). Source of these receptors: a woman aged 55 to 70 who had recovered from COVID-19.

J is TRBJ2-3 and V is TRBV5-1; TRBD1 agrees at 8 bases. The ends lost 5 bases at V and 5 bases at J; junction bases unmatched: 7. Per the germline V gene, CDR1 is SGHRS and CDR2 is YFSETQ. The CDR3 spans 14 residues. The CDR3 reads CASRLTGELDTQYF. The DNA for the CDR3 is TGCGCCAGCAGACTGACAGGGGAGCTAGATACGCAGTATTTT. Filled out from reference TRBV5-1 and TRBJ2-3, the complete variable domain reads KAGVTQTPRYLIKTRGQQVTLSCSPISGHRSVSWYQQTPGQGLQFLFEYFSETQRNKGNFPGRFSGRQFSNSRSEMNVSTLELGDSALYLCASRLTGELDTQYFGPGTRLTVL.

As concerns this clone: Other nucleotide sequences from this sample produce the same CDR3. The CDR3 DNA sequence: TGTGCCAGCAGACGACAGGGAAATGAGCAGTTCTTC. Its protein is CASRRQGNEQFF. The rearrangement uses TRBV2 and TRBJ2-1; 7 bases are a match to TRBD1. This CDR3 spans 12 amino acids. Germline-derived CDR1 and CDR2 are SNHLY and FYNNEI. The trim removed 6 bases at V and 7 bases at J, leaving 3 bases unmatched.

The J gene is TRBJ2-2, the V gene TRBV10-3; the D gene is possibly TRBD1 (6 bases). The CDR3 has 13 residues. Germline CDR1 is ENHRY and CDR2 is SYGVKD. V shed 2 bases and J shed 9 bases, with 10 bases lying between them. DNA of the CDR3: TGTGCCATCAGTGAGGAGGGACAACGGGAGCTGTTTTTT. Translation: CAISEEGQRELFF.

This chain links TRBV6-5 with TRBJ1-6; D remains ambiguous. This CDR3 region has 14 residues. V was pared by 0 bases and J by 12 bases, with 12 bases between. Germline V gives CDR1 MNHEY, CDR2 SVGAGI. The CDR3 region is CASSYSRAPGPLHF. CDR3 coding DNA: TGTGCCAGCAGTTACTCGCGGGCCCCAGGACCCCTCCACTTT.

J is TRBJ2-7 and V is TRBV18; TRBD2 matches 12 bases. Germline V gene data show CDR1 as KGHSH and CDR2 as LQKENI. This CDR3 region has 16 residues. With V trimmed by 6 bases and J by 3 bases, 9 bases remained unmatched. CDR3 sequence: CASSITSGGPDYEQYF. CDR3 DNA: TGTGCCAGCTCGATAACTAGCGGGGGGCCCGACTACGAGCAGTACTTC.

The chain uses TRBV9 and TRBJ1-2; weak D call: TRBD1 (5 bases). Trimming left V 0 bases short and J 2 bases short, with 11 bases between. The CDR3 covers 15 residues. Germline CDR1 and CDR2: SGDLS and YYNGEE. The CDR3 sequence: CASSVADSPNYGYTF. CDR3 bases: TGTGCCAGCAGCGTAGCTGACAGCCCGAACTATGGCTACACCTTC.

V and J are TRBV29-1 and TRBJ1-2; TRBD1 agrees at 7 bases. The CDR3 runs 12 residues. CDR1 is SQVTM and CDR2 is ANQGSEA in the germline V gene. With 4 bases clipped from V and 7 bases from J, the junction kept 6 bases outside the gene matches. CDR3 DNA: TGCAGCGTTGGACAGGGAGTAAGTGGCTACACCTTC. It encodes CSVGQGVSGYTF.

In its sample, this clone was seen once. DNA for the CDR3: TGTGCCAGCAGTCCTCGGCAGGACACCGGGGAGCTGTTTTTT. This gives the protein CASSPRQDTGELFF. This rearrangement joins TRBV6-1 to TRBJ2-2; the D is unclear. Germline CDR1 reads MNHNS; CDR2 reads SASEGT. V was cut by 5 bases and J by 3 bases, with 10 bases left in between. This CDR3 contains 14 residues.

Here the CDR3 DNA reads TGTGCCTGGAGTGGGGACAGGGTTCCCTATGGCTACACCTTC. Protein sequence: CAWSGDRVPYGYTF. The J gene is TRBJ1-2, the V gene TRBV30; 9 bases fit TRBD1. The CDR3 runs 14 residues. V was pared by 1 base and J by 4 bases, with 4 bases of the junction left unmatched. Germline V gene sequence: CDR1 GTSNPN, CDR2 SVGIG (reference sequence).

V usage is TRBV4-1 and J usage is TRBJ2-1; 10 nucleotides agree with TRBD1. The CDR3 is made up of 16 amino acids. Germline CDR1 MGHRA, CDR2 YSYEKL. The trim removed 4 bases at V and 1 base at J, leaving 4 bases unmatched. This CDR3 reads CASSRGGQGSYNEQFF. The CDR3 DNA reads TGCGCCAGCAGCCGGGGGGGACAGGGGTCCTACAATGAGCAGTTCTTC.

The chain employs TRBV10-3 and TRBJ1-6, with TRBD1 matching 9 bases. Germline lookup yields CDR1 ENHRY and CDR2 SYGVKD. V dropped 10 bases and J dropped 8; count of bases not matched to a gene: 9. There are 14 residues in the CDR3. CDR3 nucleotides: TGTGCCACCTCCGGGACAGGGCTTGATTCACCCCTCCACTTT. It encodes CATSGTGLDSPLHF.

This chain links TRBV5-1 with TRBJ2-5, with D tentatively TRBD2 (7 bases). CDR1 is SGHRS, CDR2 YFSETQ, per germline. The length of the CDR3 is 14 residues. V was shortened by 4 bases and J by 4 bases, with 14 bases between the two germline ends. The CDR3 protein is CASSGRGGRETQYF. Written as DNA, the CDR3 is TGCGCCAGCAGCGGAAGGGGGGGCCGAGAGACCCAGTACTTC.

This clone was detected only once. The J gene is TRBJ1-5, the V gene TRBV28; perhaps TRBD1 as D (6 bases). Trimming shortened V by 4 bases and J by 2 bases, and 21 bases separated the two germline ends. The CDR3 has 18 residues. Per germline, CDR1 MDHEN and CDR2 SYDVKM. The CDR3, as DNA: TGTGCCAGCAGTTCCAACCAACGGGGGGGCAGGGGCAATCAGCCCCAGCATTTT. Translating it yields CASSSNQRGGRGNQPQHF.

The J gene is TRBJ2-2, the V gene TRBV2, with a possible D match to TRBD2 (6 bases). Germline V gives CDR1 SNHLY, CDR2 FYNNEI. The V gene lost 6 bases and the J gene lost 2 bases, with 13 bases spanning the gap. This CDR3 spans 15 amino acids. This chain's CDR3 is CASSPGLRNTGELFF. The CDR3, as DNA: TGTGCCAGCAGCCCGGGACTCCGAAACACCGGGGAGCTGTTTTTT.

The chain carries TRBV10-3 and TRBJ2-1; tentative D call: TRBD1 (6 bases). Trimming removed 3 bases at V and 4 bases at J, with 19 bases between. Germline CDR1 reads ENHRY; CDR2 reads SYGVKD. The CDR3 sequence is 17 residues long. The CDR3 DNA is TGTGCCATCAGTGAACCTACGACAGGTGCCTCTTACAATGAGCAGTTCTTC. This sequence encodes CAISEPTTGASYNEQFF.